The 20 T cell receptor beta chains reported below all come from one sample, sequenced in a study of cytomegalovirus exposure and HLA in healthy donors. The PCR made use of 60 Vbeta and 13 Jbeta primers. Produced via immunoSEQ multiplex PCR; TCRdb's table is partial and in-frame only. The data contain around 200,000 clones, more than 65% of them singletons. The material sequenced was PBMCs. Receptor source: a girl aged 2 to 10 in good health and CMV-seropositive.

In its sample, this clone was seen once. V and J are TRBV7-6 and TRBJ2-5; 13 positions match TRBD2. With V trimmed by 5 bases and J by 5 bases, 5 bases remained unmatched. Germline V gives CDR1 SGHVS, CDR2 FNYEAQ. This CDR3 comprises 15 residues. The CDR3 region has the DNA TGTGCCAGCAGCCGCGGGACTAGCGGGACGGAGACCCAGTACTTC. Translating gives CASSRGTSGTETQYF. Full variable domain (outside the CDR3, taken from reference TRBV7-6 and TRBJ2-5): GAGVSQSPRYKVTKRGQDVALRCDPISGHVSLYWYRQALGQGPEFLTYFNYEAQQDKSGLPNDRFSAERPEGSISTLTIQRTEQRDSAMYRCASSRGTSGTETQYFGPGTRLLVL.

This clone appeared once. V gene TRBV11-3 combines with J gene TRBJ2-6; 8 bases line up with TRBD1. Germline V CDR1 and CDR2: SGHNT, YENEEA. V dropped 4 bases and J dropped 2; count of bases not matched to a gene: 1. The CDR3 extends over 15 amino acids. The CDR3 bases are TGTGCCAGCAGCTCGGGACAGGCTGGGGCCAACGTCCTGACTTTC. Translation gives CASSSGQAGANVLTF.

The chain has TRBV6-5 and TRBJ1-2; 9 bases are a match to TRBD1. Germline V gene sequence: CDR1 MNHEY, CDR2 SVGAGI. V lost 7 bases to trimming and J lost 4 bases; unmatched junction nucleotides: 7. The CDR3 contains 14 residues. The CDR3 region has the DNA TGTGCCAGCATGGGGACAGGGTCAGTCTATGGCTACACCTTC. This gives the protein CASMGTGSVYGYTF.

The CDR3 DNA is TGTGCCAGTAGTAGAGGGGGATATCAGCCCCAGCATTTT. Protein: CASSRGGYQPQHF. The genes are TRBV19 and TRBJ1-5; maybe TRBD1 (6 bases). V was pared by 4 bases and J by 5 bases, with 9 bases between. CDR1 is LNHDA and CDR2 is SQIVND in the germline V gene (reference sequence). The CDR3 totals 13 residues. Based on the CDR3 plus reference TRBV19 and TRBJ1-5, the full variable domain is DGGITQSPKYLFRKEGQNVTLSCEQNLNHDAMYWYRQDPGQGLRLIYYSQIVNDFQKGDIAEGYSVSREKKESFPLTVTSAQKNPTAFYLCASSRGGYQPQHFGDGTRLSIL.

This clone was seen a few times. V gene TRBV25-1 combines with J gene TRBJ2-1; 12 bases match TRBD1. The CDR3 loop spans 16 amino acids. The germline gives CDR1 MGHDK, CDR2 SYGVNS. The V gene end was trimmed by 6 bases and the J gene end by 10 bases; junction bases not matched to a gene: 13. CDR3 nucleotide sequence: TGTGCCAGCAGCGATATACGGGGACAGGGGGCGGGGGAGCAGTTCTTC. The encoded protein is CASSDIRGQGAGEQFF.

The chain employs TRBV12-5 and TRBJ2-1; 11 bases match TRBD2. V lost 5 bases, J lost 5 bases, and 5 bases stayed unmatched. The CDR3 is made up of 15 amino acids. Germline V gene data show CDR1 as LGHNT and CDR2 as FRNRAP. CDR3: CASGPTSGIDNEQFF. The CDR3 coding sequence is TGTGCTAGTGGTCCGACTAGCGGGATCGACAATGAGCAGTTCTTC.

The V and J genes are TRBV19 and TRBJ2-5, with 9 positions matching TRBD2. CDR1 is LNHDA, CDR2 SQIVND, per germline (reference sequence). This CDR3 is built from 16 residues. Unmatched junction bases numbered 17, after V lost 11 bases and J lost 4 bases. The CDR3 here is CASTTVGAGGSETQYF. The CDR3 coding sequence is TGTGCCTCCACCACAGTGGGGGCGGGAGGGTCAGAGACCCAGTACTTC.

This clone was observed once. The V call is TRBV5-1, the J call TRBJ2-3, with 16 bases fitting TRBD2. This CDR3 spans 20 amino acids. In germline, CDR1 is SGHRS, CDR2 YFSETQ. Germline trimming cut 1 base from V and 7 bases from J; bases unmatched to any gene: 15. DNA of the CDR3: TGCGCCAGCAGCTTGCCCCCCGGGACTAGCGGGAGGGCCCCCCCGTATACGCAGTATTTT. Translating it yields CASSLPPGTSGRAPPYTQYF.

The rearrangement joins TRBV7-3 to TRBJ2-5; 10 bases agree with TRBD1. The ends lost 5 bases at V and 7 bases at J; junction bases unmatched: 13. CDR1 is SGHTA and CDR2 is FQGTGA in the germline V gene. This CDR3 is 16 amino acids long. The CDR3 reads CASSPGQGTSIWTQYF. CDR3 coding DNA: TGTGCCAGCAGCCCGGGACAGGGGACCTCCATTTGGACCCAGTACTTC. Combining the CDR3 with reference TRBV7-3 and TRBJ2-5 gives the whole variable domain GAGVSQTPSNKVTEKGKYVELRCDPISGHTALYWYRQSLGQGPEFLIYFQGTGAADDSGLPNDRFFAVRPEGSVSTLKIQRTERGDSAVYLCASSPGQGTSIWTQYFGPGTRLLVL.

The rearrangement joins TRBV28 to TRBJ2-1; no clear D gene. Per the germline V gene, CDR1 is MDHEN and CDR2 is SYDVKM. This CDR3 has 15 residues. V dropped 6 bases and J dropped 4 bases, with 16 bases sitting between them. The CDR3 here is CASSPIDSWYNEQFF. CDR3 bases: TGTGCCAGCAGCCCGATAGACTCGTGGTACAATGAGCAGTTCTTC. Combining the CDR3 with reference TRBV28 and TRBJ2-1 gives the whole variable domain DVKVTQSSRYLVKRTGEKVFLECVQDMDHENMFWYRQDPGLGLRLIYFSYDVKMKEKGDIPEGYSVSREKKERFSLILESASTNQTSMYLCASSPIDSWYNEQFFGPGTRLTVL.

This chain connects TRBV15 to TRBJ2-1, with 8 bases identical to TRBD1. V dropped 0 bases and J dropped 10; count of bases not matched to a gene: 5. The CDR3 length is 14 residues. Germline V CDR1 and CDR2: LNHNV, YYDKDF (reference sequence). CDR3 loop: CATSREVWDREQFF. As DNA, the CDR3 is TGTGCCACCAGCAGAGAAGTGTGGGACAGGGAGCAGTTCTTC.

The chain links TRBV2 to TRBJ1-6; 9 nucleotides match TRBD1. V shed 11 bases and J 10 bases; nucleotides not matched to a gene: 9. The CDR3 length is 13 residues. CDR1 and CDR2 (germline): SNHLY, FYNNEI. CDR3 residues: CAGHRGLGSPLHF. CDR3 bases: TGTGCCGGACACAGGGGGCTCGGATCACCCCTCCACTTT.

This clone has only one observation. The chain combines TRBV2 with TRBJ2-3, with a possible D match to TRBD2 (6 bases). V lost 4 bases to trimming and J lost 4 bases, with 12 bases between them. The length of the CDR3 is 14 residues. The germline V gene encodes CDR1 SNHLY and CDR2 FYNNEI. This CDR3 reads CASSGGELADTQYF. The CDR3 DNA reads as TGTGCCAGCAGTGGGGGGGAGTTGGCAGATACGCAGTATTTT.

This clone has only one observation. The junction departs from germline at one end; a sequencing error may be responsible. The J gene is TRBJ1-1, the V gene TRBV7-9; maybe TRBD1 (5 bases). This CDR3 contains 15 residues. From germline, CDR1 is SEHNR and CDR2 FQNEAQ (reference sequence). CDR3: CSSSLVSRGSTEAFF. In DNA, the CDR3 is TGTTCCAGCAGCTTAGTTTCACGGGGGAGCACTGAAGCTTTCTTT.

This chain connects TRBV7-2 to TRBJ2-3; 7 bases match TRBD2. CDR3 length equals 14 residues. J gave up 8 bases and V 5 bases, and 10 bases lay outside the gene matches. Germline V CDR1 and CDR2: SGHTA, FQGNSA. The CDR3 region is CASSRSGPGGTQYF. As DNA, the CDR3 is TGTGCCAGCAGCCGTAGCGGGCCGGGAGGTACGCAGTATTTT.

Turning to this clone: The sample has other DNA sequences that encode this CDR3 too. This chain links TRBV7-9 with TRBJ2-1, with D unclear. Germline V CDR1 and CDR2: SEHNR, FQNEAQ (reference sequence). This CDR3 region has 15 residues. V was cut by 1 base and J by 2 bases, with 9 bases left in between. The CDR3 loop reads CASSLGAGAYNEQFF. CDR3 bases: TGTGCCAGCAGCTTAGGGGCTGGCGCCTACAATGAGCAGTTCTTC.

This rearrangement joins TRBV7-9 to TRBJ2-5, with TRBD2 matching 7 bases. From germline, CDR1 is SEHNR and CDR2 FQNEAQ (reference sequence). J gave up 3 bases and V 4 bases, and 8 bases lay outside the gene matches. This CDR3 is 15 amino acids long. Here the CDR3 reads CASSSRLAVKETQYF. For the CDR3, the DNA is TGTGCCAGCAGCTCCAGACTAGCCGTGAAAGAGACCCAGTACTTC.

The genes are TRBV29-1 and TRBJ2-1; D may be TRBD1 (6 bases). Trimming shortened V by 3 bases and J by 0 bases, and 15 bases separated the two germline ends. The germline gives CDR1 SQVTM, CDR2 ANQGSEA. This CDR3 spans 16 amino acids. The CDR3 here is CSVEDHRASSYNEQFF. As DNA, the CDR3 is TGCAGCGTTGAGGATCACAGGGCAAGCTCCTACAATGAGCAGTTCTTC.

This chain uses TRBV11-2 with TRBJ2-1; 7 bases align to TRBD1. After removal of 1 base from V and 15 bases from J, the junction contained 6 bases not matched to a gene. The length of the CDR3 is 12 residues. The germline V gene has CDR1 SGHAT and CDR2 FQNNGV. In DNA form, the CDR3 reads TGTGCCAGCAGCTTAGTTGGACAGGATTGGTTCTTC. It yields the protein CASSLVGQDWFF.

This chain connects TRBV27 to TRBJ2-4; TRBD2 is a possible D gene (5 bases). From germline, CDR1 is MNHEY and CDR2 SMNVEV (reference sequence). The germline V and J ends were trimmed by 1 base and 0 bases, with 10 bases remaining between them. The CDR3 covers 16 residues. CDR3 loop: CASSLFSGIAKNIQYF. Written as DNA, the CDR3 is TGTGCCAGCAGTTTATTTTCGGGGATAGCCAAAAACATTCAGTACTTC.